What follows are 17 T cell receptor beta chains derived from one specimen sequenced in a study of cytomegalovirus exposure and HLA in healthy donors. With 60 Vbeta and 13 Jbeta primers, the PCR was carried out. The assay was immunoSEQ multiplex PCR, and TCRdb's table has in-frame clones only and misses some. The sample shows about 130,000 clones, under 80% of them seen only once. Material for sequencing was PBMCs. The receptors were sampled from a man younger than 35 in good health and CMV-seropositive.

The V and J genes are TRBV5-1 and TRBJ2-1; a weak D match, TRBD2 (6 bases). The germline gives CDR1 SGHRS, CDR2 YFSETQ. V lost 1 base and J 9 bases, leaving 17 bases between the germline ends. The CDR3 is 15 amino acids. This CDR3 reads CASSLSLAEGSEQFF. In nucleotides, the CDR3 is TGCGCCAGCAGCTTGTCGTTAGCGGAAGGGAGTGAGCAGTTCTTC.

This rearrangement joins TRBV5-4 to TRBJ2-4; tentative D call: TRBD1 (5 bases). V was trimmed by 3 bases and J by 12 bases, leaving 10 bases between them. Germline V lookup: CDR1 SGHNT, CDR2 YYREEE (reference sequence). This CDR3 spans 11 amino acids. CDR3 sequence: CASSSPTAQYF. CDR3 in DNA: TGTGCCAGCAGCTCGCCGACAGCTCAGTACTTC.

The chain uses TRBV19 and TRBJ1-1, with 9 positions matching TRBD1. The V gene's germline CDR1 is LNHDA and CDR2 SQIVND (reference sequence). V dropped 3 bases and J dropped 1; count of bases not matched to a gene: 6. This CDR3 has 16 residues. For the CDR3, the DNA is TGTGCCAGTAGTATGAAGACAGGGGGAGGGAACACTGAAGCTTTCTTT. The encoded protein is CASSMKTGGGNTEAFF. The full variable domain, its missing parts supplied by reference TRBV19 and TRBJ1-1, is DGGITQSPKYLFRKEGQNVTLSCEQNLNHDAMYWYRQDPGQGLRLIYYSQIVNDFQKGDIAEGYSVSREKKESFPLTVTSAQKNPTAFYLCASSMKTGGGNTEAFFGQGTRLTVV.

The chain links TRBV5-1 to TRBJ2-3; 10 bases fit TRBD2. CDR1 and CDR2 from the germline V gene are SGHRS and YFSETQ. The CDR3 is 15 amino acids. After removal of 3 bases from V and 5 bases from J, the junction contained 6 bases not matched to a gene. This CDR3 reads CASSSGLALKDTQYF. The CDR3 nucleotides read TGCGCCAGCAGCTCGGGACTAGCGCTCAAAGATACGCAGTATTTT.

V gene TRBV19 combines with J gene TRBJ2-1, with 13 bases matching TRBD2. With V trimmed by 5 bases and J by 3 bases, 13 bases remained unmatched. Germline assignment: CDR1 LNHDA and CDR2 SQIVND (reference sequence). This CDR3 is 19 amino acids long. The CDR3 sequence is CASSASGTSGNDYYNEQFF. The CDR3 coding sequence is TGTGCCAGTAGTGCGTCCGGGACTAGCGGGAATGACTACTACAATGAGCAGTTCTTC.

The chain carries TRBV12-5 and TRBJ1-1; no clear D. V lost 1 base to trimming and J lost 4 bases, with 13 bases between them. The CDR3 is made up of 15 amino acids. CDR1 is LGHNT and CDR2 is FRNRAP in the germline V gene. The CDR3 nucleotides are TGTGCTAGTGGTTTGGGCTCCGGTGGTGGCACTGAAGCTTTCTTT. Amino acid sequence: CASGLGSGGGTEAFF.

The rearrangement joins TRBV28 to TRBJ1-2; 8 bases match TRBD1. J lost 2 bases, V lost 6 bases, and 14 bases had no gene match. Germline V gene lookup returns CDR1 MDHEN and CDR2 SYDVKM. The CDR3 totals 17 residues. DNA of the CDR3: TGTGCCAGCAGCCCAATAATCAATCGACAGGGGAACTATGGCTACACCTTC. Its protein product is CASSPIINRQGNYGYTF.

The CDR3 coding sequence is TGCGCCAGCAGCCAAGATGCGACCCCCTTTCTAGGGCAGTTCTTC. It yields the protein CASSQDATPFLGQFF. The chain is built from TRBV4-1 and TRBJ2-1; D remains ambiguous. There are 15 residues in the CDR3. Germline V gene data show CDR1 as MGHRA and CDR2 as YSYEKL. Trimming removed 0 bases from V and 12 bases from J, with 18 bases in between.

The V call is TRBV2, the J call TRBJ1-5, with 8 positions matching TRBD1. This CDR3 spans 13 amino acids. Germline loops: CDR1 SNHLY, CDR2 FYNNEI. V lost 8 bases and J lost 6; bases outside the gene matches: 6. The CDR3 here is CASGQGSSQPQHF. In nucleotides, the CDR3 is TGTGCCAGCGGACAGGGTAGTAGTCAGCCCCAGCATTTT.

The chain combines TRBV5-1 with TRBJ2-7, with 9 positions matching TRBD1. The V gene end was trimmed by 4 bases and the J gene end by 0 bases; junction bases not matched to a gene: 5. CDR3 length: 15 amino acids. Germline CDR1 SGHRS, CDR2 YFSETQ. The CDR3 DNA follows: TGCGCCAGCAGCCGCGGGACAGGGAACTCCTACGAGCAGTACTTC. Protein sequence: CASSRGTGNSYEQYF.

This clone has only a few counts. The CDR3 coding sequence is TGTGCCAGCAGTACGGGGGGGGCCGGCTATAATTCACCCCTCCACTTT. Encoded protein: CASSTGGAGYNSPLHF. V is TRBV28 and J is TRBJ1-6; possible D gene TRBD1, 6 bases. The length of the CDR3 is 16 residues. Germline CDR1 is MDHEN and CDR2 is SYDVKM. Trimming shortened V by 5 bases and J by 3 bases, and 14 bases separated the two germline ends.

The chain employs TRBV5-1 and TRBJ2-1, with 10 bases that match TRBD1. CDR1 SGHRS and CDR2 YFSETQ come from the germline V gene. The CDR3 runs to 14 residues. The ends lost 4 bases at V and 8 bases at J; junction bases unmatched: 6. The CDR3 loop reads CASSRDGQGDEQFF. The CDR3 DNA is TGCGCCAGCAGCAGAGATGGACAGGGGGATGAGCAGTTCTTC. The full variable domain, rest sourced from reference TRBV5-1 and TRBJ2-1, is KAGVTQTPRYLIKTRGQQVTLSCSPISGHRSVSWYQQTPGQGLQFLFEYFSETQRNKGNFPGRFSGRQFSNSRSEMNVSTLELGDSALYLCASSRDGQGDEQFFGPGTRLTVL.

The chain carries TRBV21-1 and TRBJ1-4; the table's D call TRBD1 went unverified against the DNA. TRBV21-1 is flagged as a pseudogene. This CDR3 has 17 amino acids. In DNA form, the CDR3 reads TGTGCCAGCAGCAATGACGGCAGGTCTCATGCTAATGAAAAACTGTTTTTT. Encoded protein: CASSNDGRSHANEKLFF.

The genes are TRBV7-2 and TRBJ2-2; 11 nucleotides agree with TRBD1. The CDR3 runs 15 residues. V lost 4 bases, J lost 4 bases, and 2 bases stayed unmatched. Germline V gene sequence: CDR1 SGHTA, CDR2 FQGNSA. This CDR3 reads CASSYGTGGTGELFF. Written as DNA, the CDR3 is TGTGCCAGCAGCTATGGGACAGGGGGCACCGGGGAGCTGTTTTTT.

The V gene is TRBV13, the J gene TRBJ2-1, with TRBD1 matching 9 bases. J was trimmed by 4 bases and V by 3 bases; bases with no gene match: 7. The CDR3 is 16 amino acids. CDR1 PRHDT and CDR2 FYEKMQ come from the germline V gene (reference sequence). The CDR3 here is CASSLSGQGFYNEQFF. The CDR3 DNA follows: TGTGCCAGCAGCTTGAGCGGACAGGGGTTTTACAATGAGCAGTTCTTC.

This clone was recorded a few times. The rearrangement links TRBV10-1 to TRBJ1-1; no clear D. The CDR3 is 17 residues long. The V end lost 2 bases, the J end lost 4 bases, and 20 bases lay between the germline ends. Germline V gene lookup returns CDR1 WNHNN and CDR2 SYGVQD (reference sequence). CDR3 sequence: CASSERRPITTATEAFF. CDR3 in DNA: TGCGCCAGCAGTGAGCGCCGTCCAATCACTACGGCCACTGAAGCTTTCTTT.

This chain joins TRBV4-2 and TRBJ1-4; TRBD1 matches 9 bases. The CDR3 contains 15 residues. From germline, CDR1 is LGHNA and CDR2 YNFKEQ. Germline trimming cut 4 bases from V and 8 bases from J; bases unmatched to any gene: 8. The CDR3 nucleotides read TGTGCCAGCAGCCGGGGGGGACAGGGTGGAGAAAAACTGTTTTTT. The encoded protein is CASSRGGQGGEKLFF.